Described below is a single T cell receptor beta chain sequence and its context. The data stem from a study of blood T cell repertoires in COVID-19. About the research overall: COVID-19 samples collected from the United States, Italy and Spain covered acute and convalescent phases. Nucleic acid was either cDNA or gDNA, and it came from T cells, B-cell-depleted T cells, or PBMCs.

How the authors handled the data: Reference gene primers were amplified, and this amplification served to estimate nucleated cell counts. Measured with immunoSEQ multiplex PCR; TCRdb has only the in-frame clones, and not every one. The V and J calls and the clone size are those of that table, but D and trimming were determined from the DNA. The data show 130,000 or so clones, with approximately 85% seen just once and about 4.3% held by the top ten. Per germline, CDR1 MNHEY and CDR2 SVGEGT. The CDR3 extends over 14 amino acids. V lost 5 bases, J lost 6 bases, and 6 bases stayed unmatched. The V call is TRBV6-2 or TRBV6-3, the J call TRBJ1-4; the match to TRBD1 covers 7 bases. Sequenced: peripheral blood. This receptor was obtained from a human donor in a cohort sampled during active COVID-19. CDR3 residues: CASSDIGQDEKLFF. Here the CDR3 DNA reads TGTGCCAGCAGTGACATCGGACAGGATGAAAAACTGTTTTTT.